This TCR beta chain is from a study of vaccination and CD4 T cells after COVID-19. The wider study: Participants received two doses of either BNT162b2 or mRNA-1273 vaccine. Study outcomes and limitations: Relatively few convalescent patients were studied, without early post-infection timepoints.

Cultured CD4+ T-cell DNA underwent Oncomine TCR Beta short-read sequencing. TCRdb re-called the PCR reads through MiXCR, storing one row per CDR3 protein. The sample shows some 6,000 distinct CDR3 sequences, 48% of them seen only once. In this sample, this clonotype turned up a few times. What it recognizes is unknown. As to treatment: roughly 10-day PBMC culture with coronavirus spike peptide pools or control peptides (ViraFEST assay). The collection of CD4+ T cells from the unexposed donor took place before the COVID-19 pandemic (2011-2018). Contingent on cell availability, unexposed-donor CD4+ T cells were interrogated with SARS-CoV-2 S/N and four cold-coronavirus spikes. The receptor was isolated from a human donor in good health. The sequenced sample consisted of CD4+ T cells from blood, cultured in vitro.

The CDR3 DNA follows: TGTGCCAGCAGTTACGACCCCCCGCTTAACGCTCACTCTGGAAACACCATATATTTT. Translation: CASSYDPPLNAHSGNTIYF. V and J are TRBV6-5 and TRBJ1-3; unclear D gene. CDR1 and CDR2 from the germline V gene are MNHEY and SVGAGI. The CDR3 extends over 19 amino acids. Trimming left V 2 bases short and J 0 bases short, with 20 bases between.